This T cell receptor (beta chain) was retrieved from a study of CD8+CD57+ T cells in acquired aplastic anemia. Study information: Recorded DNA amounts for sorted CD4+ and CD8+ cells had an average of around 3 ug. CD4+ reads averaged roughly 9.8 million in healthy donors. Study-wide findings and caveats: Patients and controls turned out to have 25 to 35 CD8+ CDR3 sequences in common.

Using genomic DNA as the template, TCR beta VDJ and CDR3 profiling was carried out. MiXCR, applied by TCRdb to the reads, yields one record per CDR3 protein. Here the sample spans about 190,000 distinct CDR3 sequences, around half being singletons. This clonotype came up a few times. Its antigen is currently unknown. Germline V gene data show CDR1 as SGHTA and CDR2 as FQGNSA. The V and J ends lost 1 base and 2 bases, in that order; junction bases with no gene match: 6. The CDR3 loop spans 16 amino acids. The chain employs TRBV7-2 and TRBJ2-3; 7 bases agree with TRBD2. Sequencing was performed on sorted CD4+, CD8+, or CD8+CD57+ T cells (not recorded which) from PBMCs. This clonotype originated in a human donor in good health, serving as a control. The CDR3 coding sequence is TGTGCCAGCAGCTTAGTGAGCGGGGCGTACACAGATACGCAGTATTTT. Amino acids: CASSLVSGAYTDTQYF. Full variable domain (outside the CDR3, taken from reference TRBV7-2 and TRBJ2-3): GAGVSQSPSNKVTEKGKDVELRCDPISGHTALYWYRQSLGQGLEFLIYFQGNSAPDKSGLPSDRFSAERTGGSVSTLTIQRTQQEDSAVYLCASSLVSGAYTDTQYFGPGTRLTVL.